This TCR beta chain was profiled in a study of cytomegalovirus exposure and HLA in healthy donors. General study results and limits: Reportedly, TCR beta sequences accurately predicted HLA-A and HLA-B alleles in most subjects. Among donors in an Asian-associated ancestry cluster, a later analysis reportedly found fewer N-insertions than the approximately 700-donor mean. Analyses of presence and absence presupposed an approximately uniform sequencing depth across donors.

In regard to this clone: The antigen is undetermined.

It was with 60 Vbeta and 13 Jbeta primers that the PCR ran. Libraries were prepared by immunoSEQ multiplex PCR; TCRdb keeps only in-frame clonotypes and omits some of them. The table records 130,000 to 150,000 clones, under 70% of them present only once. Sequenced input: PBMCs. This clonotype was sampled from a woman in her 30s in good health and CMV-seropositive.

The CDR3 DNA is TGCGCCAGCAGCCAACGTCAGATGGCACAAGAGACCCAGTACTTC. Translation gives CASSQRQMAQETQYF. The chain has TRBV5-1 and TRBJ2-5; D unclear. Germline CDR1 is SGHRS and CDR2 is YFSETQ. The CDR3 totals 15 residues. V was pared by 4 bases and J by 2 bases, with 15 bases between.